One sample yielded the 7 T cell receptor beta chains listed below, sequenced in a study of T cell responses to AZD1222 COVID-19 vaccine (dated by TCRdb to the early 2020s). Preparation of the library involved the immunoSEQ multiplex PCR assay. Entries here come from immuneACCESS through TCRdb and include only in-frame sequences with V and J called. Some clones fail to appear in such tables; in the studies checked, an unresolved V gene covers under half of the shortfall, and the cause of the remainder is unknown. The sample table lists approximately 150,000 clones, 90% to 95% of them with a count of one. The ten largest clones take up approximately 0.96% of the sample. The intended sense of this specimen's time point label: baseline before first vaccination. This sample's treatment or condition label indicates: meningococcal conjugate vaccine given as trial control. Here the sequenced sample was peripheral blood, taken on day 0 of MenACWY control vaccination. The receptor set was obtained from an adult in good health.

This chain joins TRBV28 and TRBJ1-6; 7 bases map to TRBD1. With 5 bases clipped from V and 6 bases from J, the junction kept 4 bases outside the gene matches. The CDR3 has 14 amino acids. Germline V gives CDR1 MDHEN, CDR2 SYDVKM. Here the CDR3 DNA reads TGTGCCAGCAGTCGATACAGGGGTAATTCACCCCTCCACTTT. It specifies CASSRYRGNSPLHF.

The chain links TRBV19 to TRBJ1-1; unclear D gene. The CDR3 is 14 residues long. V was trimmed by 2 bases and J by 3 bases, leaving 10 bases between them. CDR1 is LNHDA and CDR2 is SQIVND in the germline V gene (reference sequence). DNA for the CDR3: TGTGCCAGTAGTATATTAGGGAGGGACACTGAAGCTTTCTTT. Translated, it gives CASSILGRDTEAFF.

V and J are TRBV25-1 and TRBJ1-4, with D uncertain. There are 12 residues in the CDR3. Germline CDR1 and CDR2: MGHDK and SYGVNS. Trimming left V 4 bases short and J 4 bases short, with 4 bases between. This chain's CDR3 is CASSGYNEKLFF. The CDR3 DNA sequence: TGTGCCAGCAGTGGATATAATGAAAAACTGTTTTTT. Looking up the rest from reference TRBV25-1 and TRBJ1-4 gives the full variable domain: EADIYQTPRYLVIGTGKKITLECSQTMGHDKMYWYQQDPGMELHLIHYSYGVNSTEKGDLSSESTVSRIRTEHFPLTLESARPSHTSQYLCASSGYNEKLFFGSGTQLSVL.

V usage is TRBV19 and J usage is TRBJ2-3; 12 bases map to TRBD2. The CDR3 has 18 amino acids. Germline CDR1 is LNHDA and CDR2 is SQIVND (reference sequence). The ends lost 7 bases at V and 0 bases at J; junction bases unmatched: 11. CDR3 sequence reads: CASTRRLAGGASTDTQYF. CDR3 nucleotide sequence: TGTGCCAGTACCCGCAGGCTAGCGGGGGGGGCTAGCACAGATACGCAGTATTTT.

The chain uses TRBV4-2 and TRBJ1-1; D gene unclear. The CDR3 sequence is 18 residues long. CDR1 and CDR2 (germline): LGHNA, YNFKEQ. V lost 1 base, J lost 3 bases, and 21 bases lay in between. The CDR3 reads CASSQGRAWQRGYTEAFF. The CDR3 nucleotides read TGTGCCAGCAGCCAAGGGCGCGCCTGGCAGCGAGGATACACTGAAGCTTTCTTT.

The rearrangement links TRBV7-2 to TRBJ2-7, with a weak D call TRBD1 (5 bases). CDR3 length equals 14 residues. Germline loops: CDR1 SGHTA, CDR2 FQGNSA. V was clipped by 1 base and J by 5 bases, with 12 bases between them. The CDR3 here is CASSLVSGLDEQYF. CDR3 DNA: TGTGCCAGCAGCTTAGTGTCAGGGCTCGACGAGCAGTACTTC.

The CDR3 is CATSDPGPGYTF. The CDR3 DNA is TGTGCCACCAGTGATCCAGGGCCCGGCTACACCTTC. The chain is built from TRBV24-1 and TRBJ1-2, with a weak D call TRBD1 (5 bases). The V end was cut by 3 bases, the J end by 8 bases, with 9 bases between. CDR1 and CDR2 (germline): KGHDR, SFDVKD. CDR3 size: 12 residues.